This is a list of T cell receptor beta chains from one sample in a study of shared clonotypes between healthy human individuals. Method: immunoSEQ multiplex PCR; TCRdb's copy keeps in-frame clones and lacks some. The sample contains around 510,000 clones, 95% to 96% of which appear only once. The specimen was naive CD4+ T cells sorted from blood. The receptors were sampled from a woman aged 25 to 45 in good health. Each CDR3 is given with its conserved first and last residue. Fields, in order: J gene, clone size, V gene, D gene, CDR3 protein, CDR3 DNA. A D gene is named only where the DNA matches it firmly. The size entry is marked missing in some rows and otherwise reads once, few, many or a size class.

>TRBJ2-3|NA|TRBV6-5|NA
CASSPGVHSTDTQYF
TGTGCCAGCAGTCCTGGGGTCCATTCCACAGATACGCAGTATTTT
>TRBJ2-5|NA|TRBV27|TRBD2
CASSDLKLAGGPETQYF
TGTGCCAGCAGCGACCTTAAACTAGCGGGAGGCCCGGAGACCCAGTACTTC
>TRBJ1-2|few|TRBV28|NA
CASSDKLYGYTF
TGTGCCAGCAGTGACAAGCTTTATGGCTACACCTTC
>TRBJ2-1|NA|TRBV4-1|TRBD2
CASSQGLAKLNEQFF
TGCGCCAGCAGCCAAGGACTAGCAAAGTTGAATGAGCAGTTCTTC
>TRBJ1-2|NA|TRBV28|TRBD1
CASSSGTETFGYTF
TGTGCCAGCAGTTCCGGGACAGAGACTTTTGGCTACACCTTC
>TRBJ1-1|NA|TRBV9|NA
CASSSGLIMNTEAFF
TGTGCCAGCAGCTCTGGACTGATCATGAACACTGAAGCTTTCTTT
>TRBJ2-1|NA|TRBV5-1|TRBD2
CASSLTSGSSYNEQFF
TGCGCCAGCAGCTTAACAAGCGGGAGCTCCTACAATGAGCAGTTCTTC
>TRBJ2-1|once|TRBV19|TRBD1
CASNRGQSSYNEQFF
TGTGCCAGTAATAGGGGACAGAGCTCCTACAATGAGCAGTTCTTC
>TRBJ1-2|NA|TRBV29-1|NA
CSAAPGSRVLGYTF
TGCAGCGCCGCGCCCGGATCCAGGGTACTGGGCTACACCTTC
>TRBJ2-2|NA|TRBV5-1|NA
CASSSGTGNTGELFF
TGCGCCAGCAGCTCCGGGACTGGAAACACCGGGGAGCTGTTTTTT
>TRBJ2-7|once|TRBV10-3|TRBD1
CAISDPGQGLSSYEQYF
TGTGCCATCAGTGACCCGGGACAGGGGCTATCTTCCTACGAGCAGTACTTC
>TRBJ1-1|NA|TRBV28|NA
CASSLAVYPTEAFF
TGTGCCAGCAGTTTAGCCGTCTACCCCACTGAAGCTTTCTTT
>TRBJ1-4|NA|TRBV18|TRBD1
CASSPTGATNEKLFF
TGTGCCAGCTCACCAACAGGGGCCACTAATGAAAAACTGTTTTTT
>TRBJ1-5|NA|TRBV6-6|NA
CASSHDPGAQGPQHF
TGTGCCAGCAGCCACGATCCGGGGGCCCAAGGGCCCCAGCATTTT
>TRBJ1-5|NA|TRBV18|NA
CASSPGPLDQPQHF
TGTGCCAGCTCACCAGGCCCCCTAGATCAGCCCCAGCATTTT
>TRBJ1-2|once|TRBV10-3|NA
CAISEPGSYGYTF
TGTGCCATCAGTGAGCCGGGGTCCTATGGCTACACCTTC
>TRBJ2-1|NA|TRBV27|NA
CASSLYGGAISYNEQFF
TGTGCCAGCTCCCTGTACGGGGGAGCCATCTCCTACAATGAGCAGTTCTTC
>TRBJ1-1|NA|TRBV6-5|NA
CASSYRDVNTEAFF
TGTGCCAGCAGTTACAGAGATGTGAACACTGAAGCTTTCTTT
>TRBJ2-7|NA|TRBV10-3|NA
CAISRTDESSYEQYF
TGTGCCATCAGTCGGACCGATGAGAGCTCCTACGAGCAGTACTTC
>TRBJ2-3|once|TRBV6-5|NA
CASSYSTVSTDTQYF
TGTGCCAGCAGTTACTCGACAGTTAGCACAGATACGCAGTATTTT
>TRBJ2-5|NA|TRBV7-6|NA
CASSLRAPRETQYF
TGTGCCAGCAGCTTAAGGGCACCGAGGGAGACCCAGTACTTC
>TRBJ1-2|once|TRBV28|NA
CASRPPWGPRYGYTF
TGTGCCAGCAGACCCCCTTGGGGACCGCGCTATGGCTACACCTTC
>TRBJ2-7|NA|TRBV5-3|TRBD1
CARSLDRGRLYEQYF
TGTGCCAGAAGCCTCGACAGGGGGCGCCTCTACGAGCAGTACTTC
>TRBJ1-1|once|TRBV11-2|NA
CASRLTATPGAFF
TGTGCCAGCAGATTGACAGCTACACCTGGGGCTTTCTTT
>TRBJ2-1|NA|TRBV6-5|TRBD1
CASANRDRYNEQFF
TGTGCCAGCGCAAACCGGGACAGGTACAATGAGCAGTTCTTC
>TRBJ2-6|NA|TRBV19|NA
CASSISGVRRVLTF
TGTGCCAGTAGTATATCGGGGGTTAGAAGGGTCCTGACTTTC
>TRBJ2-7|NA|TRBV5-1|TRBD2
CASSRGTSGNPYEQYF
TGCGCCAGCAGCCGAGGGACTAGCGGGAATCCCTACGAGCAGTACTTC
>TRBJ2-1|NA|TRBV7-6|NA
CASSPHPQDSYNEQFF
TGTGCCAGCAGCCCACATCCCCAAGACTCCTACAATGAGCAGTTCTTC
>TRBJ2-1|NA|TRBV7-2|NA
CASSRRGGSSYNEQFF
TGTGCCAGCAGCCGCCGGGGCGGCAGCTCCTACAATGAGCAGTTCTTC
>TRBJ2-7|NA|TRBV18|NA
CASSPAAGVSYEQYF
TGTGCCAGCTCACCAGCAGCTGGGGTCTCCTACGAGCAGTACTTC
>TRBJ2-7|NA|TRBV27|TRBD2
CASSLRTSGRNEQYF
TGTGCCAGCAGTCTCAGGACTAGCGGGAGGAACGAGCAGTACTTC
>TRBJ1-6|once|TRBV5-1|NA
CASSLENYSPLHF
TGCGCCAGCAGCTTGGAAAACTATTCACCCCTCCACTTT
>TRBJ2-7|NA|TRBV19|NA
CASMMGDGPYEQYF
TGTGCCAGTATGATGGGGGACGGACCCTACGAGCAGTACTTC
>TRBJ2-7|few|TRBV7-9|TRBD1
CASSIRQGNEQYF
TGTGCCAGCAGCATACGACAGGGCAACGAGCAGTACTTC
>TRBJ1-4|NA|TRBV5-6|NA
CASSLNGEGEKLFF
TGTGCCAGCAGCTTAAACGGGGAGGGTGAAAAACTGTTTTTT
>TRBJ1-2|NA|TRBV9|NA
CASSGGRLTSYGYTF
TGTGCCAGCAGCGGGGGACGTCTAACGTCGTATGGCTACACCTTC
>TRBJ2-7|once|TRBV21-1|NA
CASSGRTGSGFSSYEQYF
TGTGCCAGCAGCGGACGGACAGGGTCCGGTTTTAGCTCCTACGAGCAGTACTTC
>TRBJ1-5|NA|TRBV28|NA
CASSLGLRGRPQHF
TGTGCCAGCAGTTTAGGCCTGAGGGGTCGTCCCCAGCATTTT
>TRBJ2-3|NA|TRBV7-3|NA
CASSADLTTQYF
TGTGCCAGCAGCGCAGACTTGACTACGCAGTATTTT
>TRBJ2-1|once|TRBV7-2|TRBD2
CASSLGLASGSVARNEQFF
TGTGCCAGCAGCTTGGGGTTGGCTAGCGGGAGTGTAGCACGCAATGAGCAGTTCTTC
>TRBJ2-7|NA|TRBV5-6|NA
CASSLGYEQYF
TGTGCCAGCAGCTTGGGGTACGAGCAGTACTTC
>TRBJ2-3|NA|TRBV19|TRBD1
CASSNTGQEPTDTQYF
TGTGCCAGTAGTAACACGGGACAGGAACCCACAGATACGCAGTATTTT
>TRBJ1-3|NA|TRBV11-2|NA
CASSLYAGLGNTIYF
TGTGCCAGCAGCTTATATGCGGGATTAGGAAACACCATATATTTT
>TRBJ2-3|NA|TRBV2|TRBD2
CASIGTSGRAGSTDTQYF
TGTGCCAGCATAGGAACTAGCGGGAGGGCCGGGAGCACAGATACGCAGTATTTT
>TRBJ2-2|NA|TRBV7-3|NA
CASSFSSARGTGELFF
TGTGCCAGCAGCTTTAGTAGTGCCCGGGGCACCGGGGAGCTGTTTTTT
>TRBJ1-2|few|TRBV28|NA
CASSWARFEGYTF
TGTGCCAGCAGCTGGGCGCGGTTCGAGGGCTACACCTTC
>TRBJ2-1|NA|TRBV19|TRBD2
CASSIRGRGNEQFF
TGTGCCAGTAGTATACGCGGGAGGGGGAATGAGCAGTTCTTC
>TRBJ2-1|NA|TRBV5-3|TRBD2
CARSSRTSGRYNEQFF
TGTGCCAGAAGCTCCAGAACTAGCGGGAGATACAATGAGCAGTTCTTC